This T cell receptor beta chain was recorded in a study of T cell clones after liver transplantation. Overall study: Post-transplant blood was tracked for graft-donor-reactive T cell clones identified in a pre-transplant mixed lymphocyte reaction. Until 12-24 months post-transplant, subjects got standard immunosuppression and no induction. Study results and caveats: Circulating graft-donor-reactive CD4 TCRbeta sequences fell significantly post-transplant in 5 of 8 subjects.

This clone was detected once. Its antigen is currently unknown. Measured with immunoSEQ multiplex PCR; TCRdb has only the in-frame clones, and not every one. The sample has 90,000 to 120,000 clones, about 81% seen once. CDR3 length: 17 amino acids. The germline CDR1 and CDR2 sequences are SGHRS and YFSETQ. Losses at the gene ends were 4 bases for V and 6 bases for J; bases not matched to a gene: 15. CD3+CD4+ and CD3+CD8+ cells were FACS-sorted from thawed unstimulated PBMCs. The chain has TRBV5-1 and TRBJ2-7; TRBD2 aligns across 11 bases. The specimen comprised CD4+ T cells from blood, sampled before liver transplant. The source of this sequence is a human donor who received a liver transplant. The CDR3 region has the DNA TGCGCCAGCAGCCCTGAGGGCCTAGCGGGGGGCTTCGGCGAGCAGTACTTC. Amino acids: CASSPEGLAGGFGEQYF.